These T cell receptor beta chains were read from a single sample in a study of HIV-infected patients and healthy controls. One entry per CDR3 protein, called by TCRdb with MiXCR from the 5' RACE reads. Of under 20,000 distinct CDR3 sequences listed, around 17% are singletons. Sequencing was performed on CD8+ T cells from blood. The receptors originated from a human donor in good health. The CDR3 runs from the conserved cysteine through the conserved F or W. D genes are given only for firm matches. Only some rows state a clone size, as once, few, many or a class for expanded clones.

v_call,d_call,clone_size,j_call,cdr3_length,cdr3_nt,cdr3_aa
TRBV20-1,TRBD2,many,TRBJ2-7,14,TGCAGTGCGGAAACTAGCGGGGGTACTTACGAGCAGTACTTC,CSAETSGGTYEQYF
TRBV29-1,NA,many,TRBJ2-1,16,TGCAGCGACCAGGGACGGGACGAGAACTCCTACAATGAGCAGTTCTTC,CSDQGRDENSYNEQFF
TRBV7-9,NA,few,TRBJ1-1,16,TGTGCCAGCAGCTTAGCGCCGGGGTCCATGAACACTGAAGCTTTCTTT,CASSLAPGSMNTEAFF
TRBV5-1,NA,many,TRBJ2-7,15,TGCGCCAGCAGCTTTTCAGGGCGAGCTACCTACGAGCAGTACTTC,CASSFSGRATYEQYF
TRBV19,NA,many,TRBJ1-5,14,TGTGCCAGTAGCTGGGACGTCAGCAATCAGCCCCAGCATTTT,CASSWDVSNQPQHF
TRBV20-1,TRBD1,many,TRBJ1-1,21,TGCAGTGCTAGGGACTTTAGGCCGGACAGGGGCCTGTTAAGATTGGACACTGAAGCTTTCTTT,CSARDFRPDRGLLRLDTEAFF
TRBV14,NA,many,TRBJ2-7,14,TGTGCCAGCAGCCAAACTGAGGGCTACTACGAGCAGTACTTC,CASSQTEGYYEQYF
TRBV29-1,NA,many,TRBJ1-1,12,TGCAGCGTTGTCAACATGAACACTGAAGCTTTCTTT,CSVVNMNTEAFF
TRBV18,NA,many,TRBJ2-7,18,TGTGCCAGCTCTTTTCCGAGCCATTCCGTGAGTCAACCCTACGAGCAGTACTTC,CASSFPSHSVSQPYEQYF
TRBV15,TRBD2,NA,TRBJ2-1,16,TGTGCCACCAGCAGATCGGGACTAGCGGGATACAATGAGCAGTTCTTC,CATSRSGLAGYNEQFF
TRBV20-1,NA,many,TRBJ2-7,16,TGCAGTGCTAGAGTCGGGGGTAGCGCCGAGCCCTACGAGCAGTACTTC,CSARVGGSAEPYEQYF
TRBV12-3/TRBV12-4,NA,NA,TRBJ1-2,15,TGTGCCAGCAGTACCCCGCAGACATCCAACTATGGCTACACCTTC,CASSTPQTSNYGYTF
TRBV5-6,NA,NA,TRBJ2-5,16,TGTGCCAGCAGCTCGCTCGGCACGGTCGAACAAGAGACCCAGTACTTC,CASSSLGTVEQETQYF
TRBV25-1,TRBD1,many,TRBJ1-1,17,TGTGCCAGCAGTGAATACCCGACAGGGGCGTTGAACACTGAAGCTTTCTTT,CASSEYPTGALNTEAFF
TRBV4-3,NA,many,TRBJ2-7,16,TGCGCCAGCAGCCAAGACACCTCCCGACTCTCCTACGAGCAGTACTTC,CASSQDTSRLSYEQYF